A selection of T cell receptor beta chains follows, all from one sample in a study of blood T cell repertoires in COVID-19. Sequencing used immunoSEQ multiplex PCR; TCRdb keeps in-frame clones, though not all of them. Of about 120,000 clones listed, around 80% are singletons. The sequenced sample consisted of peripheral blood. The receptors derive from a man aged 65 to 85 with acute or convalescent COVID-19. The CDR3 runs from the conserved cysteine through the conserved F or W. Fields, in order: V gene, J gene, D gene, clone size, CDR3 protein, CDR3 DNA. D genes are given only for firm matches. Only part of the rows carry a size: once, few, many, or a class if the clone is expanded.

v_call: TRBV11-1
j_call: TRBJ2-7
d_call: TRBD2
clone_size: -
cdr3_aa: CASSRIGTSGAYEQYF
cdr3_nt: TGTGCCAGCAGCCGGATTGGGACTAGCGGAGCCTACGAGCAGTACTTC

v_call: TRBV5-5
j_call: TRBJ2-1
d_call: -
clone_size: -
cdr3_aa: CASSLVRYNEQFF
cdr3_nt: TGTGCCAGCAGCCTCGTGCGTTACAATGAGCAGTTCTTC

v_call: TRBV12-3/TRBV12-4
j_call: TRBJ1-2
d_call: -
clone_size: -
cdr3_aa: CASTRGSYGYTF
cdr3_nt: TGTGCCAGCACCCGCGGGAGTTATGGCTACACCTTC

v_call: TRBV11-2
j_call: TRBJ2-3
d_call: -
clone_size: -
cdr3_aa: CASSLQGSDTQYF
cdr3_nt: TGTGCCAGCAGCTTGCAGGGATCAGATACGCAGTATTTT

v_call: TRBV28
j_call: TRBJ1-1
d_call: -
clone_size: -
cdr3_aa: CASSWQLGEGTEAFF
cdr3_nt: TGTGCCAGCAGTTGGCAACTCGGAGAGGGCACTGAAGCTTTCTTT

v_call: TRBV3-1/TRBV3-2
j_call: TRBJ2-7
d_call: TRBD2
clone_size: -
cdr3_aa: CASSRGTSGSSSYEQYF
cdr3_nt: TGTGCCAGCAGCAGGGGGACTAGCGGGAGTTCTTCCTACGAGCAGTACTTC

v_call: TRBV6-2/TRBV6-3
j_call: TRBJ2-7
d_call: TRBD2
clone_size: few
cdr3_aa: CASSSTLAGGYEQYF
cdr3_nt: TGTGCCAGCAGTTCCACTCTAGCGGGGGGGTACGAGCAGTACTTC

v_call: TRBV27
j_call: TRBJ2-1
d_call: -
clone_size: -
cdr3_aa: CASSPRDKQNEQFF
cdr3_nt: TGTGCCAGCAGTCCACGGGACAAACAGAATGAGCAGTTCTTC

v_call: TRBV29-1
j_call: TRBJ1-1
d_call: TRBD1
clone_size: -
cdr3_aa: CSVSSGTGLAFF
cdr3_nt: TGCAGCGTTTCTTCCGGGACAGGGCTAGCTTTCTTT

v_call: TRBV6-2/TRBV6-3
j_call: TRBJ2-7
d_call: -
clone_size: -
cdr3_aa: CASSTLNAVIAYEQYF
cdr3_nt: TGTGCCAGCAGTACCCTTAACGCGGTTATCGCCTACGAGCAGTACTTC

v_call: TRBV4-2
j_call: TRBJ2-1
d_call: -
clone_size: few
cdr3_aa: CASSPPGLHNEQFF
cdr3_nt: TGTGCCAGCAGCCCCCCGGGACTCCACAATGAGCAGTTCTTC

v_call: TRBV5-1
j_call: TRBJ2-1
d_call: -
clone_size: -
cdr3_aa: CASSLGLGKGNEQFF
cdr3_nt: TGCGCCAGCAGCTTGGGTTTAGGGAAGGGGAATGAGCAGTTCTTC

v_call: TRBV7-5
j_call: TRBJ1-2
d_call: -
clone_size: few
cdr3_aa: CARSSPRTDSNYGYTF
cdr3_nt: TGTGCCAGAAGCTCCCCCCGGACAGACTCCAACTATGGCTACACCTTC

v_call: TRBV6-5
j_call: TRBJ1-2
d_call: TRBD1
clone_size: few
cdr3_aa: CASSSGQDGYTF
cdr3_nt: TGTGCCAGCAGTTCGGGACAGGATGGCTACACCTTC

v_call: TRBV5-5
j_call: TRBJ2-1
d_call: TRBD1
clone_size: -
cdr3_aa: CASSSDRGRSDEQFF
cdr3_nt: TGTGCCAGCAGTTCAGACAGGGGGCGAAGTGATGAGCAGTTCTTC

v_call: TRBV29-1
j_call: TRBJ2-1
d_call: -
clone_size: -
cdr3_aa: CIYPLTTYSYNEQFF
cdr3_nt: TGCATATACCCTCTTACTACCTACTCCTACAATGAGCAGTTCTTC

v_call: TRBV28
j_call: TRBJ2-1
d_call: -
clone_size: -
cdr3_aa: CASSYTRILAEQFF
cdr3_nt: TGTGCCAGCAGCTATACTCGAATCCTAGCGGAGCAGTTCTTC

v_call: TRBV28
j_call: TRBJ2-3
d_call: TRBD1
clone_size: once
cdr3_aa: CASRGQGRTDTQYF
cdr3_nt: TGTGCCAGCAGGGGACAGGGGCGCACAGATACGCAGTATTTT

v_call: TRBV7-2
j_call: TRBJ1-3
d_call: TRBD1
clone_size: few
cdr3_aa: CASSLGTGQGNTIYF
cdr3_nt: TGTGCCAGCAGCTTGGGGACAGGCCAGGGAAACACCATATATTTT

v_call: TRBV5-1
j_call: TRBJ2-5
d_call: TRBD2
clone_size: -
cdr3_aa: CASSLTGGGQETQYF
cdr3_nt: TGCGCCAGCAGCTTGACCGGGGGGGGCCAAGAGACCCAGTACTTC

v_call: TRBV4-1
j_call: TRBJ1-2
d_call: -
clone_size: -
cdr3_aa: CASSPLLQGRRYGYTF
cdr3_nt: TGCGCCAGCAGCCCCCTACTACAGGGTCGGCGATATGGCTACACCTTC

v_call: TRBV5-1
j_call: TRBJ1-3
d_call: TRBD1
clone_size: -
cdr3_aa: CASSLGGFGNTIYF
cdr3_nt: TGCGCCAGCAGCTTAGGGGGCTTTGGAAACACCATATATTTT

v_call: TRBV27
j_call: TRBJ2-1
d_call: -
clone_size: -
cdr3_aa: CASTPTGEGRNEQFF
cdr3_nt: TGTGCCAGCACCCCGACAGGGGAGGGTCGTAATGAGCAGTTCTTC

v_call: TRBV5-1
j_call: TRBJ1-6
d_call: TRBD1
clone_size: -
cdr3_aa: CASSPQGQTNSPLHF
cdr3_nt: TGCGCCAGCAGCCCCCAGGGACAGACTAATTCACCCCTCCACTTT

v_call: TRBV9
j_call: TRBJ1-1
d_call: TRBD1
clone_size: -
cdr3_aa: CASSVAPIGQGAFF
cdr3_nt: TGTGCCAGCAGCGTAGCCCCTATCGGACAGGGGGCTTTCTTT

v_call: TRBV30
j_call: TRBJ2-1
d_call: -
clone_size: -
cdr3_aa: CAWSVGAVSYNEQFF
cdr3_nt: TGTGCCTGGAGTGTAGGGGCGGTCTCCTACAATGAGCAGTTCTTC

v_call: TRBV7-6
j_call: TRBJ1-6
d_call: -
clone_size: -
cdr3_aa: CASSLDTENSPLHF
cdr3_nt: TGTGCCAGCAGCTTAGATACAGAAAATTCACCCCTCCACTTT

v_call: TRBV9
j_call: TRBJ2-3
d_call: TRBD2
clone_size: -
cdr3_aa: CASSSWGRASTDTQYF
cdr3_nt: TGTGCCAGCAGTAGCTGGGGGAGGGCTAGCACAGATACGCAGTATTTT

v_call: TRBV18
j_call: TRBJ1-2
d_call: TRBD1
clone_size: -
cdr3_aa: CASSPPLLGQTSYGYTF
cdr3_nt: TGTGCCAGCTCACCCCCCTTATTGGGACAGACTTCCTATGGCTACACCTTC

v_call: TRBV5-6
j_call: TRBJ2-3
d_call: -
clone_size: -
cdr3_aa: CASSLLLGALIRTDTQYF
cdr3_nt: TGTGCCAGCAGCTTGTTATTGGGCGCCCTAATACGCACAGATACGCAGTATTTT

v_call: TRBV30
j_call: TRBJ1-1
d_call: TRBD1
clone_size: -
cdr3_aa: CAWSPDRATEAFF
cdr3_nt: TGTGCCTGGAGTCCGGACAGGGCCACTGAAGCTTTCTTT

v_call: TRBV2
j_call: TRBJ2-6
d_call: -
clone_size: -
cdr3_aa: CASSEYGSGANVLTF
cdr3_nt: TGTGCCAGCAGTGAATACGGCTCTGGGGCCAACGTCCTGACTTTC

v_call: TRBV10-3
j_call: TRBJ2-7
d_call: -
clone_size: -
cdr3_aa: CAISVQAGVEQYF
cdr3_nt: TGTGCCATCAGTGTCCAGGCAGGGGTCGAGCAGTACTTC

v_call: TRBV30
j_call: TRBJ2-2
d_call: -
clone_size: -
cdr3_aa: CAWSVSSNTGELFF
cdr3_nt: TGTGCCTGGAGTGTAAGCTCGAACACCGGGGAGCTGTTTTTT

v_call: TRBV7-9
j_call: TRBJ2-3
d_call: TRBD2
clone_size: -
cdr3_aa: CASSAGLAFTDTQYF
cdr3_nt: TGTGCCAGCAGCGCGGGACTAGCCTTCACAGATACGCAGTATTTT

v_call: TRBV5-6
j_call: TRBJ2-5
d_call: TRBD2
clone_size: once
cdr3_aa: CASSSTLAGKETQYF
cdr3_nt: TGTGCCAGCAGCTCAACCCTAGCGGGGAAAGAGACCCAGTACTTC

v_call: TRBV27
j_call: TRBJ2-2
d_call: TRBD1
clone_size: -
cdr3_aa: CASRPLQGRNTGELFF
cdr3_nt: TGTGCCAGCAGACCCCTACAGGGGAGGAACACCGGGGAGCTGTTTTTT

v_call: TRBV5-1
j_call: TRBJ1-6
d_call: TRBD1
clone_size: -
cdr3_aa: CASSSGTGAPAGSPLHF
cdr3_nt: TGCGCCAGCAGCTCCGGGACAGGGGCCCCTGCTGGTTCACCCCTCCACTTT

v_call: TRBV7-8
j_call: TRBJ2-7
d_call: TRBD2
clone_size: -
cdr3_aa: CASRSGTSGSYEQYF
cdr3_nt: TGTGCCAGCAGATCCGGGACTAGCGGATCCTACGAGCAGTACTTC

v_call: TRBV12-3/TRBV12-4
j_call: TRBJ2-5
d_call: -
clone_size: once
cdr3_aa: CASSQALQETQYF
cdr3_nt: TGTGCCAGCAGTCAGGCCCTCCAAGAGACCCAGTACTTC

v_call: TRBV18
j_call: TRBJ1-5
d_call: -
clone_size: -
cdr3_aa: CASSPPGSNQPQHF
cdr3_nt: TGTGCCAGCTCACCGCCAGGGAGCAATCAGCCCCAGCATTTT

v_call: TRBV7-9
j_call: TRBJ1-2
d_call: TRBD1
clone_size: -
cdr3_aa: CASSLARQGPGYTF
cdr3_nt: TGTGCCAGCAGTTTGGCTCGACAGGGACCGGGCTACACCTTC

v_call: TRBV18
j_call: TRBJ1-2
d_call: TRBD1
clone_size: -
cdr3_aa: CASSPLDRAGGYTF
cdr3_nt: TGTGCCAGCTCACCGCTCGACAGGGCCGGGGGCTACACCTTC

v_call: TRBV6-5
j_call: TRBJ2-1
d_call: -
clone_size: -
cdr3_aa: CASSYSADTYNEQFF
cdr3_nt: TGTGCCAGCAGTTACTCTGCAGACACCTACAATGAGCAGTTCTTC

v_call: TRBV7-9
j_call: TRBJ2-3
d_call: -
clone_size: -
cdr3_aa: CASSSAVNPDTQYF
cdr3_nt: TGTGCCAGCAGCTCGGCGGTGAATCCAGATACGCAGTATTTT

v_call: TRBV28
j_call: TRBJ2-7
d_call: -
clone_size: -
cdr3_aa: CASSPPRFEQYF
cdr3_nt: TGTGCCAGCAGCCCCCCCAGGTTCGAGCAGTACTTC

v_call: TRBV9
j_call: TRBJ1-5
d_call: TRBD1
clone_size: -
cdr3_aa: CASSGTPGGTQPQHF
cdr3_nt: TGTGCCAGCAGCGGGACTCCAGGGGGAACGCAGCCCCAGCATTTT

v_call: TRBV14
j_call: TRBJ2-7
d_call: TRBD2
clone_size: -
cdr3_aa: CASRPSGGQYEQYF
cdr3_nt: TGTGCCAGCAGACCTAGCGGGGGGCAATACGAGCAGTACTTC

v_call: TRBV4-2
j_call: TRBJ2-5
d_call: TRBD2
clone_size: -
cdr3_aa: CASSQVAGGRETQYF
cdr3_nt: TGTGCCAGCAGCCAAGTAGCGGGAGGGCGTGAGACCCAGTACTTC

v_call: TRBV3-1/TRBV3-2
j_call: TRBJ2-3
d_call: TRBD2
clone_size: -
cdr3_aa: CASSQAGGLFTDTQYF
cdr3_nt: TGTGCCAGCAGCCAAGCGGGGGGGTTATTCACAGATACGCAGTATTTT